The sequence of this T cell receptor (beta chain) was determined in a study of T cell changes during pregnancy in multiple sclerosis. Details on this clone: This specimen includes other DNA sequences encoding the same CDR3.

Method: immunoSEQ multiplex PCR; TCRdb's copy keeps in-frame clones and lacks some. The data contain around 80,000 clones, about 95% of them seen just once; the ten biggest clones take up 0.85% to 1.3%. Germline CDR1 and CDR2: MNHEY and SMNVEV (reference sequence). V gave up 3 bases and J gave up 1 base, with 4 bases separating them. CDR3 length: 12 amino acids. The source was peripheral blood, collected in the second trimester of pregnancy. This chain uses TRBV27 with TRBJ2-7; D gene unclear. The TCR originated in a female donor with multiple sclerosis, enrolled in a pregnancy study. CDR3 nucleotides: TGTGCCAGCAGTTTCAATTCCTACGAGCAGTACTTC. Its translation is CASSFNSYEQYF.